Below, 5 T cell receptor beta chains from the same sample are listed, as sequenced in a study of siplizumab effects on memory and regulatory T cells. Method: immunoSEQ multiplex PCR; TCRdb's copy keeps in-frame clones and lacks some. The sample yields 70,000 or so clones, 75% to 95% seen once. Material: CD8+ T cells sorted from blood. These receptors were obtained from a human donor in good health.

The genes are TRBV9 and TRBJ2-7, with 7 bases aligning to TRBD1. Trimming removed 3 bases from V and 2 bases from J; junction bases left unmatched: 8. The CDR3 length is 15 residues. From germline, CDR1 is SGDLS and CDR2 YYNGEE. The CDR3 coding sequence is TGTGCCAGCAGCGCTAGACAGGGTAACACCTACGAGCAGTACTTC. This translates into CASSARQGNTYEQYF.

This clone is a singleton in its sample. This chain connects TRBV5-8 to TRBJ2-3, with D unclear. Per germline, CDR1 SGHTS and CDR2 YDEGEE. Trimming left V 0 bases short and J 0 bases short, with 8 bases between. This CDR3 is 15 amino acids long. CDR3: CASSLDSASTDTQYF. Here the CDR3 DNA reads TGTGCCAGCAGCTTGGACAGCGCGAGCACAGATACGCAGTATTTT. The full variable domain, with the rest looked up from reference TRBV5-8 and TRBJ2-3, is EAGVTQSPTHLIKTRGQQATLRCSPISGHTSVYWYQQALGLGLQFLLWYDEGEERNRGNFPPRFSGRQFPNYSSELNVNALELEDSALYLCASSLDSASTDTQYFGPGTRLTVL.

CDR3 in amino acids: CASSLADGHGELFF. CDR3 DNA: TGTGCCAGCAGCTTGGCCGACGGACACGGGGAGCTGTTTTTT. This chain links TRBV5-4 with TRBJ2-2; D is possibly TRBD1 (5 bases). Germline CDR1 reads SGHNT; CDR2 reads YYREEE (reference sequence). The CDR3 covers 14 residues. V was pared by 0 bases and J by 7 bases, with 10 bases between.

The chain links TRBV25-1 to TRBJ1-2, with TRBD1 matching over 7 bases. The CDR3 is made up of 15 amino acids. Looked up from germline, CDR1 is MGHDK and CDR2 is SYGVNS. V shed 6 bases and J 5 bases; nucleotides not matched to a gene: 12. CDR3 nucleotides: TGTGCCAGCAGCTACAGCGCCGGGACAGCTTATGGCTACACCTTC. It specifies CASSYSAGTAYGYTF.

The CDR3 loop reads CASSRLDRGPYNEQFF. The CDR3 DNA follows: TGTGCCAGCAGCAGGTTGGACAGGGGGCCCTACAATGAGCAGTTCTTC. The chain links TRBV7-9 to TRBJ2-1; 11 bases fit TRBD1. The CDR3 extends over 16 amino acids. J lost 2 bases, V lost 5 bases, and 5 bases had no gene match. Per the germline V gene, CDR1 is SEHNR and CDR2 is FQNEAQ (reference sequence).